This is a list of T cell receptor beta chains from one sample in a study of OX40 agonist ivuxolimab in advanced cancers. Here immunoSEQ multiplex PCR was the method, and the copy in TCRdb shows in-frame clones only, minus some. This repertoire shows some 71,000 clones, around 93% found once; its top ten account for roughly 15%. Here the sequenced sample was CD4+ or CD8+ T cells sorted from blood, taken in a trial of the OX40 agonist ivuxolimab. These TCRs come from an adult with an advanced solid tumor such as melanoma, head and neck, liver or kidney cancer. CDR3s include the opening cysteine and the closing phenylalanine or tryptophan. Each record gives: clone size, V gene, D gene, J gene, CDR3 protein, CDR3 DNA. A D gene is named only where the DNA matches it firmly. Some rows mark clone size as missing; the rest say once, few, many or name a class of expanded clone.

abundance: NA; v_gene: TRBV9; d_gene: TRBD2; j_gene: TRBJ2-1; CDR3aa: CASSGTSGPWDEQFF; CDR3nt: TGTGCCAGCAGCGGTACTAGCGGGCCGTGGGATGAGCAGTTCTTC
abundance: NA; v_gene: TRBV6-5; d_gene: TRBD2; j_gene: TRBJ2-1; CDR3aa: CASSYSSGRAYNEQFF; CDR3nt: TGTGCCAGCAGTTACTCTAGCGGGAGGGCCTACAATGAGCAGTTCTTC
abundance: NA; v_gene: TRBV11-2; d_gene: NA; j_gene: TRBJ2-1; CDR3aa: CASSLEVYREGQFF; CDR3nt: TGTGCCAGCAGCTTAGAAGTATATCGGGAAGGTCAGTTCTTC
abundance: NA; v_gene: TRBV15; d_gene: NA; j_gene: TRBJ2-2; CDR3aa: CATSRDHQEGKNTGELFF; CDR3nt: TGTGCCACCAGCAGAGATCACCAAGAGGGGAAGAACACCGGGGAGCTGTTTTTT
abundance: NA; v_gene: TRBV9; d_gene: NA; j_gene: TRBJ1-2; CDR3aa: CASSTAIGAAYGYTF; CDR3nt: TGTGCCAGCAGCACGGCTATTGGGGCGGCGTACGGCTACACCTTC
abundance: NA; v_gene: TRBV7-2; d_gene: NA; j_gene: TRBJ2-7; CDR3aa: CASSTPGGSFYEQYF; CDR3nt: TGTGCCAGCAGCACCCCGGGCGGAAGTTTCTACGAGCAGTACTTC
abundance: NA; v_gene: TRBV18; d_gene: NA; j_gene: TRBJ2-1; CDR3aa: CASSATNEQFF; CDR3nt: TGTGCCAGCTCCGCGACAAATGAGCAGTTCTTC
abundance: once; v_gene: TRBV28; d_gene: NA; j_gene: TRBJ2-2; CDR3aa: CASSLFEGDGELFF; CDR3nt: TGTGCCAGCAGTTTATTCGAAGGGGACGGGGAGCTGTTTTTT
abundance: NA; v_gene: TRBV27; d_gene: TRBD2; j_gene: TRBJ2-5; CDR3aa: CASSLRLAGGSFEETQYF; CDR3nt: TGTGCCAGCAGTTTAAGGCTAGCGGGAGGGAGTTTTGAGGAGACCCAGTACTTC
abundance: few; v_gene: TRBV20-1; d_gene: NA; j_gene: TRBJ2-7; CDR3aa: CSARGLAF; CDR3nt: TGCAGTGCTAGAGGTCTAGCTTTC
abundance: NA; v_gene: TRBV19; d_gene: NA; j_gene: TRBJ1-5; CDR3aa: CASSISSHQPQHF; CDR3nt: TGTGCCAGTAGTATATCCAGCCATCAGCCCCAGCATTTT
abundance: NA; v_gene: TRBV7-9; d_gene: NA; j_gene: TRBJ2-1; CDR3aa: CASSSTGNEQFF; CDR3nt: TGTGCCAGCAGCTCAACAGGGAATGAGCAGTTCTTC
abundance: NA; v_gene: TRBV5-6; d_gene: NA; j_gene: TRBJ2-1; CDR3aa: CASSLSGASYNEQFF; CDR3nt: TGTGCCAGCAGCTTGAGTGGGGCCTCCTACAATGAGCAGTTCTTC
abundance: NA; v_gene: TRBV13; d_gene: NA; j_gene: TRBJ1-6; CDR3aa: CASSLEGPNSPLHF; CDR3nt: TGTGCCAGCAGCTTAGAAGGACCTAATTCACCCCTCCACTTT
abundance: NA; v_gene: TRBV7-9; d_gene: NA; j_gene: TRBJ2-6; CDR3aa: CASSEPGPGANVLTF; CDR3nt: TGTGCCAGCAGCGAGCCGGGCCCTGGGGCCAACGTCCTGACTTTC
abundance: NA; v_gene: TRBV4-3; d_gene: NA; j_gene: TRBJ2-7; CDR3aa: CASSQLTGIETGVQYF; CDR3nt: TGCGCCAGCAGCCAACTTACCGGGATCGAGACGGGCGTACAGTACTTC
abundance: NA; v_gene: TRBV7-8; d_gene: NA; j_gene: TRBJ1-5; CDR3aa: CASSFPGSNQPQHF; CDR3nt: TGTGCCAGCAGCTTTCCAGGTAGCAATCAGCCCCAGCATTTT
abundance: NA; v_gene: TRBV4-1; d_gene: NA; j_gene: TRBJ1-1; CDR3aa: CASSQSFSQRAFF; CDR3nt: TGCGCCAGCAGCCAAAGTTTCTCTCAGCGGGCTTTCTTT
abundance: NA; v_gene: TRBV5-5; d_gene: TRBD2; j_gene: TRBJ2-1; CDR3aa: CASSQVSAGGAGDEQFF; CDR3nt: TGTGCCAGCAGCCAAGTGTCCGCCGGGGGAGCGGGAGATGAGCAGTTCTTC
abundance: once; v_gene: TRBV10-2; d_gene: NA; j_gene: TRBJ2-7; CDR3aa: CASSGTVDEQYF; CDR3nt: TGCGCCAGCAGTGGGACAGTTGACGAGCAGTACTTC
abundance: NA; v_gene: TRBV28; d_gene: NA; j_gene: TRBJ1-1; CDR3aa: CASRQAGTAYEAFF; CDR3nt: TGTGCCAGCAGGCAAGCCGGGACCGCTTATGAAGCTTTCTTT
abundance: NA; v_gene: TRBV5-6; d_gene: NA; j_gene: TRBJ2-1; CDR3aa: CASSLAVRSYNEQFF; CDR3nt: TGTGCCAGCAGCTTGGCCGTCAGATCCTACAATGAGCAGTTCTTC
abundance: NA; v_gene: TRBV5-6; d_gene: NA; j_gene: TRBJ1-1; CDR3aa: CASSSGQNTEAFF; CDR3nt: TGTGCCAGCAGTTCGGGACAGAACACTGAAGCTTTCTTT
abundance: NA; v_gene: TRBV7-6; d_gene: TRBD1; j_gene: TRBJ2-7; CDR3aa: CASSPSRTGNYEQYF; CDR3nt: TGTGCCAGCAGCCCCTCCCGGACAGGAAACTACGAGCAGTACTTC
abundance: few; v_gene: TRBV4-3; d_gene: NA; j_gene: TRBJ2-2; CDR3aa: CASSQAKAGNTGELFF; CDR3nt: TGCGCCAGCAGCCAGGCGAAGGCGGGGAACACCGGGGAGCTGTTTTTT
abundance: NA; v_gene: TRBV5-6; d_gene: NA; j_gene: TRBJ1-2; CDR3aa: CASSLLRSWGYTF; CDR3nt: TGTGCCAGCAGCTTGCTCAGGTCCTGGGGCTACACCTTC
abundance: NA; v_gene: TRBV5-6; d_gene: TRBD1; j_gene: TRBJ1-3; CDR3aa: CASSLANYLTGGNTIYF; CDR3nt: TGTGCCAGCAGCTTGGCGAACTACTTGACAGGGGGAAACACCATATATTTT
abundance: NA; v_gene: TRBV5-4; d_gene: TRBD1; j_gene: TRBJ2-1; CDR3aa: CASINRGTGYNEQFF; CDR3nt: TGTGCCAGCATCAATCGGGGGACAGGTTACAATGAGCAGTTCTTC
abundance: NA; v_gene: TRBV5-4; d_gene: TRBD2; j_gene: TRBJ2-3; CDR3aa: CASSPSGMLGDTQYF; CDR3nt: TGTGCCAGCAGCCCTAGCGGGATGCTTGGAGATACGCAGTATTTT